This passage covers 29 T cell receptor beta chains from one sample sequenced in a study of monozygotic twins with inflammatory bowel disease. TCRdb reprocessed the 5' RACE reads and stores each CDR3 protein as one record, lacking DNA. In total, the table holds under 200,000 distinct CDR3 sequences. Input material: blood. The receptors derive from a human donor with ulcerative colitis or Crohn's disease, or a healthy co-twin of an affected twin (not recorded which).

J is TRBJ1-2 and V is TRBV3-1; TCRdb's D call, TRBD1, is unchecked because there is no DNA. CDR1 is LGHDT and CDR2 is YNNKEL in the germline V gene (reference sequence). CDR3 length: 14 residues. CDR3 loop: CASSFGTALYGYTF.

Here the CDR3 reads CASSLGWWDEQFF. V usage is TRBV7-3 and J usage is TRBJ2-1. Per germline, CDR1 SGHTA and CDR2 FQGTGA. The CDR3 consists of 13 residues. Based on the CDR3 plus reference TRBV7-3 and TRBJ2-1, the full variable domain is GAGVSQTPSNKVTEKGKYVELRCDPISGHTALYWYRQSLGQGPEFLIYFQGTGAADDSGLPNDRFFAVRPEGSVSTLKIQRTERGDSAVYLCASSLGWWDEQFFGPGTRLTVL.

This chain joins TRBV4-2 and TRBJ2-3; TCRdb names TRBD1, which stays unverified in the absence of DNA. CDR1 is LGHNA, CDR2 YNFKEQ, per germline. The CDR3 spans 17 residues. The CDR3 region is CASSLGVSGERTDTQYF.

V and J are TRBV29-1 and TRBJ1-4. The germline gives CDR1 SQVTM, CDR2 ANQGSEA. CDR3 length equals 15 residues. The CDR3 sequence is CSAANVGGTNEKLFF.

This chain uses TRBV29-1 with TRBJ1-1; TCRdb's D call, TRBD1, is unchecked because there is no DNA. Germline CDR1 is SQVTM and CDR2 is ANQGSEA. The length of the CDR3 is 13 residues. CDR3 loop: CRADRGIYTEAFF.

The chain employs TRBV5-6 and TRBJ2-7; as DNA is missing, the TRBD2 call by TCRdb cannot be tested. The length of the CDR3 is 16 residues. Germline loops: CDR1 SGHDT, CDR2 YYEEEE. The CDR3 region is CASSPEGQRISYEQYF.

This chain links TRBV10-3 with TRBJ1-6; the D call of TRBD1 rests on TCRdb alone, since no DNA is present to check it. Germline CDR1 ENHRY, CDR2 SYGVKD. This CDR3 region has 15 residues. CDR3 protein: CAISDQGGASSPLHF.

The V and J genes are TRBV7-6 and TRBJ1-4; TCRdb selects TRBD1, and the lack of DNA leaves this call unchecked. CDR3 length: 14 amino acids. The germline V gene has CDR1 SGHVS and CDR2 FNYEAQ. Here the CDR3 reads CASSAGTGDEKLFF.

V and J are TRBV5-1 and TRBJ2-1; absent DNA, TCRdb's TRBD1 call cannot be checked. CDR1 and CDR2 from the germline V gene are SGHRS and YFSETQ. The CDR3 runs to 12 residues. CDR3 sequence: CASSLPGQERFF.

This sequence joins TRBV4-2 and TRBJ2-1; absent DNA, TCRdb's TRBD2 call cannot be checked. This CDR3 comprises 18 residues. Looked up from germline, CDR1 is LGHNA and CDR2 is YNFKEQ. CDR3 amino acids: CASSQDLTSGSSYNEQFF.

The CDR3: CSARVGGGKSLDNEQFF. This chain joins TRBV20-1 and TRBJ2-1; as DNA is missing, the TRBD2 call by TCRdb cannot be tested. CDR3 length equals 17 residues. CDR1 and CDR2 (germline): DFQATT, SNEGSKA (reference sequence).

V usage is TRBV29-1 and J usage is TRBJ2-1; there is no DNA to check the TCRdb D call of TRBD1. CDR3 length: 17 amino acids. Per germline, CDR1 SQVTM and CDR2 ANQGSEA. The CDR3 loop is CSVEDLGGQSSYNEQFF.

The gene calls are TRBV2 and TRBJ2-5; TCRdb lists TRBD2, though no DNA is available to test this call. The CDR3 has 13 amino acids. The germline V gene has CDR1 SNHLY and CDR2 FYNNEI. The CDR3 spells CASSLRLQETQYF.

CDR3 residues: CASSSDGGFWGEQYF. V is TRBV7-2 and J is TRBJ2-7; there is no DNA to check the TCRdb D call of TRBD1. Germline assignment: CDR1 SGHTA and CDR2 FQGNSA. The CDR3 covers 15 residues. Full variable domain (rest looked up from reference TRBV7-2 and TRBJ2-7): GAGVSQSPSNKVTEKGKDVELRCDPISGHTALYWYRQSLGQGLEFLIYFQGNSAPDKSGLPSDRFSAERTGGSVSTLTIQRTQQEDSAVYLCASSSDGGFWGEQYFGPGTRLTVT.

The genes are TRBV4-3 and TRBJ2-1; the D call of TRBD2 rests on TCRdb alone, since no DNA is present to check it. CDR1 and CDR2 (germline): LGHNA, YSLEER. This CDR3 spans 17 amino acids. The CDR3: CASSPVAGEAPYNEQFF.

The V gene is TRBV5-1, the J gene TRBJ2-2; with no DNA, the TCRdb D assignment of TRBD2 cannot be verified. The CDR3 is 15 residues long. Germline loops: CDR1 SGHRS, CDR2 YFSETQ. The CDR3 sequence: CASSLSGKNTGELFF. Based on the CDR3 plus reference TRBV5-1 and TRBJ2-2, the full variable domain is KAGVTQTPRYLIKTRGQQVTLSCSPISGHRSVSWYQQTPGQGLQFLFEYFSETQRNKGNFPGRFSGRQFSNSRSEMNVSTLELGDSALYLCASSLSGKNTGELFFGEGSRLTVL.

V usage is TRBV3-1 and J usage is TRBJ1-1; TCRdb selects TRBD1, and the lack of DNA leaves this call unchecked. Per the germline V gene, CDR1 is LGHDT and CDR2 is YNNKEL (reference sequence). The CDR3 length is 14 residues. CDR3 residues: CASSQRQGDTEAFF.

CDR3 sequence reads: CASSKGTSGQARFF. The chain is built from TRBV5-1 and TRBJ2-1; as DNA is missing, the TRBD2 call by TCRdb cannot be tested. The CDR3 spans 14 residues. CDR1 SGHRS and CDR2 YFSETQ come from the germline V gene.

This chain joins TRBV28 and TRBJ1-1; TCRdb outputs TRBD1, but without DNA this stays unchecked. CDR1 is MDHEN and CDR2 is SYDVKM in the germline V gene. The CDR3 covers 12 residues. The CDR3 reads CASSLGGLDAFF.

The J gene is TRBJ2-7, the V gene TRBV18. This CDR3 comprises 12 residues. CDR1 is KGHSH and CDR2 is LQKENI in the germline V gene. CDR3: CASSAAGYEQYF.

The chain recombines TRBV5-5 with TRBJ2-3; the D call from TCRdb, TRBD1, cannot be confirmed without DNA. Germline V CDR1 and CDR2: SGHKS, YYEKEE (reference sequence). The CDR3 length is 16 residues. The CDR3 is CASSLWAVASTDTQYF.

The V and J genes are TRBV6-6 and TRBJ2-3; TCRdb gives TRBD1 as the D gene, but with no DNA this cannot be confirmed. In germline, CDR1 is MNHNY, CDR2 SVGAGI (reference sequence). The CDR3 spans 14 residues. CDR3 loop: CASSYGGPTDTQYF.

The chain couples TRBV7-2 to TRBJ2-3; TCRdb designates TRBD1, a call that cannot be tested without DNA. Germline values: CDR1 SGHTA, CDR2 FQGNSA. The CDR3 is 16 residues long. This chain's CDR3 is CASSLEGTGATDTQYF.

This chain joins TRBV5-6 and TRBJ2-1. CDR3 size: 15 residues. Germline V gene lookup returns CDR1 SGHDT and CDR2 YYEEEE. CDR3 protein: CASSPDGRLGNEQFF.

This chain links TRBV28 with TRBJ2-1; the D call from TCRdb, TRBD2, cannot be confirmed without DNA. Per the germline V gene, CDR1 is MDHEN and CDR2 is SYDVKM. This CDR3 contains 14 residues. Here the CDR3 reads CASTGTSGNNEQFF.

V and J are TRBV6-5 and TRBJ2-1; TCRdb's assignment of TRBD2 cannot be checked, as there is no DNA. Germline V gene lookup returns CDR1 MNHEY and CDR2 SVGAGI. The CDR3 loop spans 16 amino acids. The CDR3 region is CASSYAASGSYNEQFF.

Here the CDR3 reads CASSSSQGPETQYF. The gene calls are TRBV5-1 and TRBJ2-5. The length of the CDR3 is 14 residues. CDR1 and CDR2 (germline): SGHRS, YFSETQ. Full variable domain (rest looked up from reference TRBV5-1 and TRBJ2-5): KAGVTQTPRYLIKTRGQQVTLSCSPISGHRSVSWYQQTPGQGLQFLFEYFSETQRNKGNFPGRFSGRQFSNSRSEMNVSTLELGDSALYLCASSSSQGPETQYFGPGTRLLVL.

This chain joins TRBV10-3 and TRBJ2-6; absent DNA, TCRdb's TRBD1 call cannot be checked. The CDR3 spans 15 residues. The germline CDR1 and CDR2 sequences are ENHRY and SYGVKD. CDR3 protein: CAISTGGSGANVLTF.

The chain uses TRBV20-1 and TRBJ2-3; the D gene TCRdb calls, TRBD1, cannot be checked with no DNA. The CDR3 has 16 amino acids. Germline V gives CDR1 DFQATT, CDR2 SNEGSKA (reference sequence). CDR3 loop: CSARDIRTQSTDTQYF.